The next 3 T cell receptor beta chains were all read from a single sample in a study of cytomegalovirus exposure and HLA in healthy donors. Vbeta (60) and Jbeta (13) primers were used in the PCR. The method was immunoSEQ multiplex PCR; TCRdb's version includes in-frame clones alone and lacks a portion of them. The repertoire has around 120,000 clones, around three quarters of them found once; the top ten carry over 2.5%. The sequenced sample consisted of PBMCs. Every receptor here comes from a male donor in good health and CMV-seronegative.

The chain is built from TRBV5-3 and TRBJ2-3; possible D gene TRBD1, 6 bases. TRBV5-3 falls under the ORF class, with uncertain function. The V end was cut by 4 bases, the J end by 4 bases, with 16 bases between. The CDR3 has 15 amino acids. This CDR3 is CARSPFARTADTQYF. The CDR3, as DNA: TGTGCCAGAAGCCCCTTTGCGAGGACAGCAGATACGCAGTATTTT.

The rearrangement joins TRBV7-9 to TRBJ1-4; possible D gene TRBD1, 5 bases. The CDR3 has 15 residues. The germline CDR1 and CDR2 sequences are SEHNR and FQNEAQ (reference sequence). The V end was cut by 1 base, the J end by 7 bases, with 13 bases between. The CDR3 protein is CASSLGRDPGEKLFF. The CDR3, as DNA: TGTGCCAGCAGCTTAGGCAGGGATCCTGGTGAAAAACTGTTTTTT.

The chain recombines TRBV10-3 with TRBJ1-5, with 10 bases matching TRBD1. The CDR3 sequence is 15 residues long. Per the germline V gene, CDR1 is ENHRY and CDR2 is SYGVKD. The V and J ends lost 5 bases and 4 bases, in that order; junction bases with no gene match: 5. The CDR3 here is CAISTGTGANQPQHF. CDR3 nucleotide sequence: TGTGCCATCAGTACCGGGACAGGGGCTAATCAGCCCCAGCATTTT.